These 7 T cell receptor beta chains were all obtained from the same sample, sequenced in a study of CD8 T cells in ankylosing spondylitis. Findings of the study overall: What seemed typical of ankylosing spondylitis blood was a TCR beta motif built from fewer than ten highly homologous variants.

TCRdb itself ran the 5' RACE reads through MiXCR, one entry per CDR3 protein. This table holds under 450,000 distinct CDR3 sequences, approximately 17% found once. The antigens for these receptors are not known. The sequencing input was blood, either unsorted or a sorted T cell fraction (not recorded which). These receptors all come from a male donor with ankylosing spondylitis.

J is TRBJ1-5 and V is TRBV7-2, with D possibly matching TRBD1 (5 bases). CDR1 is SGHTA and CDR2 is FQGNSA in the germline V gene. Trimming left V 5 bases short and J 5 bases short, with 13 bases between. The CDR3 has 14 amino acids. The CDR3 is CASSPQGTYQPQHF. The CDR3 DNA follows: TGTGCCAGCAGCCCCCAGGGAACCTATCAGCCCCAGCATTTT.

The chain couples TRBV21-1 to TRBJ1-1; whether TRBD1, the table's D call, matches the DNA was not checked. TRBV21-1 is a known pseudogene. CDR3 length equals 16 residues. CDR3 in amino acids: CASSKAGKTGGTEAFF. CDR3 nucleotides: TGTGCCAGCAGCAAGGCTGGAAAAACAGGGGGCACTGAAGCTTTCTTT.

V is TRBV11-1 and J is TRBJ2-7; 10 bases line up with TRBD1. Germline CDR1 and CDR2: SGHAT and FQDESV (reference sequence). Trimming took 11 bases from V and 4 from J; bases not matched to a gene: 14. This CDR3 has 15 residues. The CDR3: CACTARTGGSYEQYF. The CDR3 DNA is TGTGCCTGCACTGCTAGGACAGGGGGATCTTACGAGCAGTACTTC.

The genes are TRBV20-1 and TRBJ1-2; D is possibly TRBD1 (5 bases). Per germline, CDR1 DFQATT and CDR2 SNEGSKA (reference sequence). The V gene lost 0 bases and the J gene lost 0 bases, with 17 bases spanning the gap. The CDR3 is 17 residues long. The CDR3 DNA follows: TGCAGTGCTAGAGATAGGAGACAGCCTAATACTAACTATGGCTACACCTTC. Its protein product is CSARDRRQPNTNYGYTF.

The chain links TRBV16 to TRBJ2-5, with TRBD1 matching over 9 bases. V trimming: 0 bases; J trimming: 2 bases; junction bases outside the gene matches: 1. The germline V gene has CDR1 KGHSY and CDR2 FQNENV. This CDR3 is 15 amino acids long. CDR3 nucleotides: TGTGCCAGCAGCCAATCAGGACAGGGGCAAGAGACCCAGTACTTC. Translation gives CASSQSGQGQETQYF.

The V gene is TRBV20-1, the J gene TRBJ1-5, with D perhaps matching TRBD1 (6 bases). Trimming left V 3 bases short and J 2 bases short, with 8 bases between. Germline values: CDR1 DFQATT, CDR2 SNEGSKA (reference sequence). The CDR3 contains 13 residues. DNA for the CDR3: TGCAGTGCTAGCAGGACAGGCAATCAGCCCCAGCATTTT. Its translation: CSASRTGNQPQHF.

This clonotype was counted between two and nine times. CDR3 nucleotide sequence: TGTGCCAGCAGTTTAAAAGGGACAGGGGAAGGCTACACCTTC. This translates into CASSLKGTGEGYTF. V usage is TRBV12-3 or TRBV12-4 and J usage is TRBJ1-2, with 10 bases aligning to TRBD1. V lost 2 bases and J lost 8; bases outside the gene matches: 5. This CDR3 region has 14 residues.